Sequencing of this T cell receptor (beta chain) was carried out in a study of regulatory T cells in long-lasting Graves disease. The study's findings and limits: A greater number of public clonotypes (approximately 2,700) was shared by persistent patients than by new patients (roughly 880).

This clonotype was seen at least ten times. Its specificity is not known. Sequencing libraries for TCR beta were prepared with iRepertoire HTBI primers and Arm-PCR of CDR3 regions. From the multiplex PCR reads, TCRdb called clonotypes with MiXCR, one entry per CDR3 protein. The table records about 450,000 distinct CDR3 sequences, about a sixth of them present only once. Time point specified: newly diagnosed GD, antithyroid drugs for less than 3 months. PBMCs were the source of the RNA used for TCR sequencing. Each patient gave 7 to 10 milliliters of EDTA-anticoagulated peripheral blood. These records were also assigned to another study, of T cells in Graves' hyperthyroidism and ophthalmopathy. As reported in that work: Patients were excluded for uncontrolled infection, other autoimmune disease, pregnancy or lactation. Among thyroid clonotypes expanded above 0.001, most also appeared in blood.

Sequencing was performed on peripheral blood mononuclear cells (PBMCs), taken at new diagnosis, from a patient treated with antithyroid drugs. This TCR was recovered from a woman aged 25 to 39 with Graves disease.

CDR3 in DNA: TGTGCCAGCAGGCGGAGCCTCAATGAGCAGTTCTTC. This gives the protein CASRRSLNEQFF. The chain has TRBV28 and TRBJ2-1; no definite D call. The CDR3 is 12 amino acids. The V gene lost 6 bases and the J gene lost 6 bases, with 9 bases spanning the gap. CDR1 is MDHEN, CDR2 SYDVKM, per germline.